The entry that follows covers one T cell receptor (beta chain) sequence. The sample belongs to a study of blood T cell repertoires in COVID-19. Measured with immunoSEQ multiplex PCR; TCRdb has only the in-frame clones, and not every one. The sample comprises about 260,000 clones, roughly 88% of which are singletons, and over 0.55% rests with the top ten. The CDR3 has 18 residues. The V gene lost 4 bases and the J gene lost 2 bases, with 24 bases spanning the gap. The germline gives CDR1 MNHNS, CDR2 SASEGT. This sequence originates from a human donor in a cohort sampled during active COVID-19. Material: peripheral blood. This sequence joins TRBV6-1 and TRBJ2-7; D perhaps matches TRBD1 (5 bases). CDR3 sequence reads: CASSALNWVGAAPYEQYF. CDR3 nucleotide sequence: TGTGCCAGCAGTGCCCTTAACTGGGTAGGGGCCGCACCCTACGAGCAGTACTTC.